The rows below give T cell receptor beta chains drawn from one sample of a study of blood T cell repertoires in COVID-19. Clones were read by immunoSEQ multiplex PCR, and TCRdb kept only the in-frame ones, dropping some. The table shows under 150,000 clones, with around 81% occurring only once. Sequenced: peripheral blood. Every receptor here comes from a woman aged 50 to 60 with acute or convalescent COVID-19. The CDR3 runs from the conserved cysteine through the conserved F or W. A D gene is named only where the DNA matches it firmly. Rows may omit the clone size; those that give it use once, few, many or a size class.

abundance,j_gene,len,d_gene,v_gene,CDR3nt,CDR3aa
once,TRBJ1-4,14,NA,TRBV7-9,TGTGCCAGCAGCTTAGCCGCAACTAATGAAAAACTGTTTTTT,CASSLAATNEKLFF
NA,TRBJ2-2,16,NA,TRBV7-3,TGTGCCAGCAGCTTAATCCCGCTAGGTGTCACCGGGGAGCTGTTTTTT,CASSLIPLGVTGELFF
few,TRBJ1-5,13,NA,TRBV18,TGTGCCAGCTCACCTAACCAGGATCAGCCCCAGCATTTT,CASSPNQDQPQHF
NA,TRBJ1-2,12,NA,TRBV28,TGTGCCAGCAGTTACAGGAACTATGGCTACACCTTC,CASSYRNYGYTF
NA,TRBJ1-5,15,NA,TRBV27,TGTGCCAGCAGTCCCAGGGATTTCGACAATCAGCCCCAGCATTTT,CASSPRDFDNQPQHF
once,TRBJ1-2,13,NA,TRBV6-5,TGTGCCAGCAGTTACTCCACAGAAAGAGGCTACACCTTC,CASSYSTERGYTF
NA,TRBJ1-2,15,NA,TRBV5-6,TGTGCCAGCAGCCTGGGATCAGGGGTATCCTATGGCTACACCTTC,CASSLGSGVSYGYTF
NA,TRBJ1-5,14,NA,TRBV3-1/TRBV3-2,TGTGCCAGCAGCCAAGGCCCCCCCAGTCAGCCCCAGCATTTT,CASSQGPPSQPQHF
NA,TRBJ1-6,14,TRBD1,TRBV7-8,TGTGCCAGCAGCTTCGGGACAGGGAGCTCACCCCTCCACTTT,CASSFGTGSSPLHF
NA,TRBJ2-3,15,TRBD2,TRBV4-3,TGCGCCAGCAGCCAAAGCGGGGGCGCGGTAGATACGCAGTATTTT,CASSQSGGAVDTQYF
once,TRBJ2-7,13,TRBD1,TRBV27,TGTGCCAGCGGGACAGGGGGCGGATACGAGCAGTACTTC,CASGTGGGYEQYF
NA,TRBJ1-5,14,NA,TRBV25-1,TGTGCCAGCAGCCCATCCGGGAGCAATCAGCCCCAGCATTTT,CASSPSGSNQPQHF
NA,TRBJ2-5,13,NA,TRBV7-2,TGTGCCAGCAGCCTCACAGGGACGGAGACCCAGTACTTC,CASSLTGTETQYF
few,TRBJ2-7,14,TRBD1,TRBV28,TGTGCCAGCACCCCGGGACAGGGAAGGCTCGGGCAGTACTTC,CASTPGQGRLGQYF
NA,TRBJ2-3,15,TRBD1,TRBV28,TGTGCCAGCAGTTTGCAGGGGGCGATGACAGATACGCAGTATTTT,CASSLQGAMTDTQYF
NA,TRBJ2-7,15,TRBD1,TRBV6-2/TRBV6-3,TGTGCCAGCAGTGGCCGGGACAGGAGGCCGTACGAGCAGTACTTC,CASSGRDRRPYEQYF
NA,TRBJ2-2,14,NA,TRBV5-1,TGCGCCAGCAGCTTGGGACTGCTCACCGGGGAGCTGTTTTTT,CASSLGLLTGELFF
NA,TRBJ2-3,16,TRBD1,TRBV7-2,TGTGCCAGCAGCCCAACTCCGGGACAGAGCACAGATACGCAGTATTTT,CASSPTPGQSTDTQYF
NA,TRBJ2-7,14,TRBD1,TRBV10-3,TGTGCCATCACCCGAGGGGGCGAGGCCTACGAGCAGTACTTC,CAITRGGEAYEQYF
few,TRBJ2-3,15,NA,TRBV18,TGTGCCAGCTCACCAGGGGGGGCCAGCACAGATACGCAGTATTTT,CASSPGGASTDTQYF
NA,TRBJ2-1,13,NA,TRBV5-5,TGTGCCAGCAGCTTGGTCGGAGACAATGAGCAGTTCTTC,CASSLVGDNEQFF
NA,TRBJ2-1,17,TRBD2,TRBV3-1/TRBV3-2,TGTGCCAGCAGCGAAAGTGGTACTAGCGGGGGCTGGGGCGAGCAGTTCTTC,CASSESGTSGGWGEQFF
NA,TRBJ1-1,11,NA,TRBV19,TGTGCCAGTAGTATTAGCGGATCAGCTTTCTTT,CASSISGSAFF
few,TRBJ2-7,16,NA,TRBV6-5,TGTGCCAGCAGTTACTCGAGTACGGGGACACTCTCCGAGCAGTACTTC,CASSYSSTGTLSEQYF
NA,TRBJ2-5,19,TRBD2,TRBV3-1/TRBV3-2,TGTGCCAGCAGCCAAGATAAAGTGCTAGCGGGGGGGCCTGTGGAGACCCAGTACTTC,CASSQDKVLAGGPVETQYF
NA,TRBJ1-4,12,NA,TRBV30,TGTGCCTGGAGTAGGGGTAATGAAAAACTGTTTTTT,CAWSRGNEKLFF
NA,TRBJ1-5,16,TRBD1,TRBV5-6,TGTGCCAGCAGCCCAAACAGAGGGGGCAGTTGGCAGCCCCAGCATTTT,CASSPNRGGSWQPQHF
once,TRBJ1-6,16,TRBD1,TRBV28,TGTGCCAGCAGTTTATCCTCAGGGGGTCCAGGATCACCCCTCCACTTT,CASSLSSGGPGSPLHF
NA,TRBJ2-7,15,TRBD2,TRBV11-2,TGTGCCAGCAGCTTCAGTAGCGGGGGGGCCTACGAGCAGTACTTC,CASSFSSGGAYEQYF
NA,TRBJ2-5,12,NA,TRBV3-1/TRBV3-2,TGTGCCAGCAGTCCGTACCAAGAGACCCAGTACTTC,CASSPYQETQYF